This record looks at one T cell receptor beta chain sequence and its context. This clone was observed once. It lacks a known antigen. Base-call qualities are not available, and no considerably larger clone is one nucleotide away. The library relied on the immunoSEQ multiplex PCR assay. This immuneACCESS table, as held by TCRdb, lists in-frame sequences with V and J called but not all clones. Of the missing ones, under half trace to an unresolved V gene in checked studies; the others have no known cause. Within this sample are about 36,000 clones, with 93% of them counted one time only. 0.41% of the sample goes to the ten largest clones. This record comes from a study of T cell changes during pregnancy in multiple sclerosis (dated by TCRdb to the late 2010s). For context, the study as a whole: The study examined how the T cell repertoire changed over the course of pregnancy in women with multiple sclerosis.

Sequences KGHSH (CDR1) and LQKENI (CDR2) are obtained from the germline V gene. From its cysteine to its phenylalanine, the CDR3 spans 14 amino acids. Here the CDR3 DNA is all that survives: 42 bases in frame from base 1. V loses 5 bases, J loses 1 base, and the germline ends lie 8 bases apart. The sample here was CD4+ T cells from peripheral blood mononuclear cells, taken in the first trimester of pregnancy. The receptor chain draws on TRBV18 and TRBJ2-2; TRBD1 is possibly the D segment (5 matching bases). This sequence originates from a female donor with multiple sclerosis, enrolled in a pregnancy study. The nucleotide sequence is TGTGCCAGCTCATCAACAGGGAACACCGGGGAGCTGTTTTTT. Its protein reads: CASSSTGNTGELFF.